This T cell receptor beta chain was observed in a study of blood T cell repertoires in COVID-19. About the research overall: T cells, B-cell-depleted T cells, or PBMCs supplied cDNA or gDNA.

V lost 6 bases to trimming and J lost 6 bases, with 11 bases between them. The CDR3 spans 13 residues. Germline CDR1 reads MDHEN; CDR2 reads SYDVKM. Libraries were prepared by immunoSEQ multiplex PCR; TCRdb keeps only in-frame clonotypes and omits some of them. The table has 310,000 or so clones, about nine tenths seen once; the top ten hold around 2.2%. During active infection, Seattle patients enrolled and were then monitored through disease. The chain joins TRBV28 to TRBJ2-2; unclear D gene. The sample was peripheral blood. This clonotype was sampled from a woman in her twenties or thirties with COVID-19, enrolled during active disease. CDR3 amino acids: CASRARLAGELFF. In DNA form, the CDR3 reads TGTGCCAGCAGGGCCCGTTTGGCCGGGGAGCTGTTTTTT.